Below are 25 T cell receptor beta chains sequenced from a single sample in a study of Graves' ophthalmopathy and Graves' hyperthyroidism. From RNA, the CDR3 regions of TCR beta chains were amplified and sequenced. The library came from an HTBI-primed first-round RT-PCR and a second-round multiplex PCR. TCRdb recomputed calls from the multiplex PCR reads with MiXCR, one row per CDR3 protein. This repertoire shows more than 1,000,000 distinct CDR3 sequences, approximately 35% found once; its top ten account for around 10%. Specimen: peripheral blood or thyroid tissue (not recorded which). These receptors were collected from an adult man with Graves' hyperthyroidism.

To note about this clonotype: This may come from a read error, since a much larger clone is one base off. Here the CDR3 omits its conserved ending phenylalanine or tryptophan, so a read error is the likely source. This chain joins TRBV19 and TRBJ2-7; D possibly corresponds to TRBD2 (6 bases). The ends were cut back, 4 bases at V and 5 bases at J, with 15 bases in the middle. From germline, CDR1 is LNHDA and CDR2 SQIVND (reference sequence). This CDR3 is 14 amino acids long. This CDR3 is CASSTRGGWDEQYL. Written as DNA, the CDR3 is TGTGCCAGTAGTACCCGCGGAGGGTGGGACGAGCAGTACCTC.

This chain joins TRBV15 and TRBJ1-1, with D possibly being TRBD1 (6 bases). Trimming removed 0 bases from V and 3 bases from J, with 11 bases in between. CDR3 length: 15 residues. CDR1 is LNHNV, CDR2 YYDKDF, per germline (reference sequence). DNA for the CDR3: TGTGCCACCAGCAGAGAACAGGGTACCGACACTGAAGCTTTCTTT. It translates to CATSREQGTDTEAFF.

Concerning this clonotype itself: Possible read error: a much larger clone is one base away. This sequence joins TRBV2 and TRBJ2-7; 7 bases align to TRBD2. V was clipped by 0 bases and J by 5 bases; unmatched bases: 1. Germline lookup yields CDR1 SNHLY and CDR2 FYNNEI. This CDR3 is built from 13 residues. The CDR3 DNA reads TGTGCCAGCAGTGAAGCAGGGAGGGACGAGCAGTACTTC. Residues: CASSEAGRDEQYF.

The V call is TRBV19, the J call TRBJ2-2; 7 bases map to TRBD2. V lost 3 bases, J lost 3 bases, and 4 bases stayed unmatched. The CDR3 is made up of 15 amino acids. Per germline, CDR1 LNHDA and CDR2 SQIVND (reference sequence). The CDR3 sequence is CASSIERGDTGELFF. The CDR3 DNA sequence: TGTGCCAGTAGTATTGAGCGGGGAGACACCGGGGAGCTGTTTTTT. Based on the CDR3 plus reference TRBV19 and TRBJ2-2, the full variable domain is DGGITQSPKYLFRKEGQNVTLSCEQNLNHDAMYWYRQDPGQGLRLIYYSQIVNDFQKGDIAEGYSVSREKKESFPLTVTSAQKNPTAFYLCASSIERGDTGELFFGEGSRLTVL.

This clonotype has only a few counts. The chain employs TRBV9 and TRBJ2-5; 9 positions match TRBD1. CDR1 and CDR2 (germline): SGDLS, YYNGEE. With V trimmed by 2 bases and J by 0 bases, 11 bases remained unmatched. There are 18 residues in the CDR3. The CDR3 sequence: CASSVSPWTGEYQETQYF. The CDR3 DNA sequence: TGTGCCAGCAGCGTTTCACCTTGGACAGGGGAATACCAAGAGACCCAGTACTTC.

This clonotype showed up many times. The chain has TRBV29-1 and TRBJ1-6; perhaps TRBD1 as D (6 bases). The CDR3 is 13 residues long. Trimming removed 7 bases at V and 5 bases at J, with 12 bases between. Germline V lookup: CDR1 SQVTM, CDR2 ANQGSEA. The chain's CDR3 is CSAKDRDNSPLHF. In nucleotides, the CDR3 is TGCAGCGCTAAGGACAGAGATAATTCACCCCTCCACTTT.

J is TRBJ1-1 and V is TRBV12-3 or TRBV12-4, with D possibly being TRBD1 (5 bases). The CDR3 is made up of 15 amino acids. V was clipped by 2 bases and J by 7 bases, with 17 bases between them. The CDR3 DNA reads TGTGCCAGCAGTTTATTTGCGGGAAGGGGCATTGAAGCTTTCTTT. Translating it yields CASSLFAGRGIEAFF.

This clonotype was detected many times. This chain joins TRBV15 and TRBJ1-4; 8 bases are shared with TRBD1. V shed 2 bases, J shed 8 bases, and the junction held 10 bases outside the gene matches. The CDR3 is 16 amino acids. CDR1 is LNHNV, CDR2 YYDKDF, per germline (reference sequence). CDR3 sequence: CATSRLNRDRSEKLFF. The CDR3 bases are TGTGCCACCAGCAGATTAAACCGGGACAGGAGCGAAAAACTGTTTTTT.

The V call is TRBV14, the J call TRBJ2-2; 8 nucleotides line up with TRBD2. Germline CDR1 SGHDN, CDR2 FVKESK. J gave up 4 bases and V 5 bases, and 9 bases lay outside the gene matches. CDR3 length: 16 amino acids. CDR3 residues: CASSRVAGRGTGELFF. In nucleotides, the CDR3 is TGTGCCAGCAGCAGGGTAGCGGGGAGAGGCACCGGGGAGCTGTTTTTT.

This clonotype was detected ten times or more. This chain uses TRBV2 with TRBJ2-7; tentative D call: TRBD1 (6 bases). The CDR3 is made up of 14 amino acids. CDR1 and CDR2 (germline): SNHLY, FYNNEI. Trimming took 7 bases from V and 4 from J, leaving 17 bases between them. The CDR3 reads CASIPLGGGYEQYF. Here the CDR3 DNA reads TGTGCCAGCATACCCTTAGGGGGTGGTTACGAGCAGTACTTC.

This clonotype showed up just a few times. The gene calls are TRBV27 and TRBJ1-1; the D is unclear. From germline, CDR1 is MNHEY and CDR2 SMNVEV (reference sequence). V lost 0 bases and J lost 8, with 10 bases in between. The CDR3 length is 13 residues. CDR3 amino acids: CASSLSLRKEAFF. The CDR3 region has the DNA TGTGCCAGCAGTTTATCTTTACGTAAGGAAGCTTTCTTT.

Concerning this clonotype itself: A much larger clone differs by one base, so this may be a read error. This chain uses TRBV15 with TRBJ2-7, with TRBD1 matching over 10 bases. Germline V gene sequence: CDR1 LNHNV, CDR2 YYDKDF (reference sequence). The CDR3 is 15 amino acids. The CDR3 protein is CATSSPGQGIYERYF. For the CDR3, the DNA is TGTGCCACCAGCAGCCCGGGACAGGGGATTTACGAGCGGTACTTC.

This clonotype has only a few counts. This rearrangement joins TRBV6-5 to TRBJ1-2, with no clear D. CDR3 length: 16 amino acids. CDR1 is MNHEY, CDR2 SVGAGI, per germline. V lost 0 bases, J lost 3 bases, and 14 bases lay in between. CDR3 nucleotides: TGTGCCAGCAGTTACTCGGCCGAGTCAACTTACTATGGCTACACCTTC. It codes for CASSYSAESTYYGYTF.

This clonotype was seen many times. The chain has TRBV2 and TRBJ1-5; a possible D gene is TRBD1 (5 bases). The germline V gene has CDR1 SNHLY and CDR2 FYNNEI. Trimming took off 2 bases at V and 5 bases at J, with 7 bases between the two ends. CDR3 length: 13 amino acids. The CDR3 DNA sequence: TGTGCCAGCAGTGAAACAGGCGATCAGCCCCAGCATTTT. Residues: CASSETGDQPQHF. Together with reference TRBV2 and TRBJ1-5, the CDR3 gives the full variable domain: EPEVTQTPSHQVTQMGQEVILRCVPISNHLYFYWYRQILGQKVEFLVSFYNNEISEKSEIFDDQFSVERPDGSNFTLKIRSTKLEDSAMYFCASSETGDQPQHFGDGTRLSIL.

This chain connects TRBV6-5 to TRBJ2-7, with unresolved D. Per germline, CDR1 MNHEY and CDR2 SVGAGI. V was cut by 8 bases and J by 2 bases, with 19 bases left in between. This CDR3 is 15 amino acids long. CDR3 sequence: CASSPRRSDAYEQYF. Written as DNA, the CDR3 is TGTGCCAGCTCACCACGCAGGTCGGATGCCTACGAGCAGTACTTC.

Only one count was recorded for this clonotype. The chain links TRBV29-1 to TRBJ2-5; D is undetermined. V lost 3 bases and J lost 5, with 10 bases in between. The CDR3 sequence is 12 residues long. Germline CDR1 SQVTM, CDR2 ANQGSEA. The chain's CDR3 is CSVDSPRETQYF. The CDR3, as DNA: TGCAGCGTTGACTCCCCACGGGAGACCCAGTACTTC.

Notes on this clonotype: With a much larger clone just one base away, this may be a read error. CDR3 sequence: CSADDRPTNYAYTF. The CDR3 DNA reads TGCAGTGCTGATGACAGGCCCACTAACTATGCCTACACCTTC. V and J are TRBV20-1 and TRBJ1-2; TRBD1 is a possible D gene (6 bases). Germline V gene sequence: CDR1 DFQATT, CDR2 SNEGSKA (reference sequence). The length of the CDR3 is 14 residues.

This clonotype occurred many times. The J gene is TRBJ2-5, the V gene TRBV6-5, with a possible D match to TRBD2 (6 bases). Trimming removed 6 bases at V and 3 bases at J, with 14 bases between. Germline V gives CDR1 MNHEY, CDR2 SVGAGI. The CDR3 has 14 amino acids. Written as DNA, the CDR3 is TGTGCCAGCAGCCCCCGGGGGAGAAAAGAGACCCAGTACTTC. Its translation is CASSPRGRKETQYF.

This chain uses TRBV4-2 with TRBJ1-1; no reliable D call. The CDR3 runs to 12 residues. Trimming removed 3 bases from V and 6 bases from J, with 8 bases in between. The germline V gene has CDR1 LGHNA and CDR2 YNFKEQ. CDR3 protein: CASSHVGAEAFF. The CDR3 DNA reads TGTGCCAGCAGCCATGTAGGTGCTGAAGCTTTCTTT.

The sample holds a few counts of this clonotype. The V call is TRBV7-9, the J call TRBJ1-2; perhaps TRBD1 as D (5 bases). The CDR3 loop spans 12 amino acids. V was trimmed by 4 bases and J by 11 bases, leaving 14 bases between them. The germline CDR1 and CDR2 sequences are SEHNR and FQNEAQ (reference sequence). The CDR3 spells CASSSGLFYYTF. The CDR3 DNA sequence: TGTGCCAGCAGCTCGGGACTGTTCTATTACACCTTC.

In its sample, this clonotype was seen many times. V usage is TRBV20-1 and J usage is TRBJ1-2; the match to TRBD1 covers 9 bases. There are 14 residues in the CDR3. Germline loops: CDR1 DFQATT, CDR2 SNEGSKA (reference sequence). J lost 6 bases, V lost 3 bases, and 8 bases had no gene match. CDR3 in DNA: TGCAGTGCTAGGGAAAGGGACAGGGTCCATGGCTACACCTTC. It is translated as CSARERDRVHGYTF.

The sample holds many counts of this clonotype. This chain joins TRBV15 and TRBJ1-1; D call uncertain. Trimming shortened V by 1 base and J by 3 bases, and 6 bases separated the two germline ends. Germline V lookup: CDR1 LNHNV, CDR2 YYDKDF (reference sequence). This CDR3 is 13 amino acids long. CDR3 sequence: CATSRGVDTEAFF. DNA of the CDR3: TGTGCCACCAGCAGAGGGGTGGACACTGAAGCTTTCTTT. Supplemented by reference TRBV15 and TRBJ1-1, the full variable domain reads DAMVIQNPRYQVTQFGKPVTLSCSQTLNHNVMYWYQQKSSQAPKLLFHYYDKDFNNEADTPDNFQSRRPNTSFCFLDIRSPGLGDTAMYLCATSRGVDTEAFFGQGTRLTVV.

This clonotype came up many times. This chain uses TRBV25-1 with TRBJ1-2; TRBD1 is a possible D gene (6 bases). This CDR3 spans 13 amino acids. V dropped 5 bases and J dropped 8 bases, with 15 bases sitting between them. Germline V gene data show CDR1 as MGHDK and CDR2 as SYGVNS. The CDR3 is CASSYTGSDGYTF. The DNA of the CDR3 is TGTGCCAGCAGTTATACAGGGTCGGACGGCTACACCTTC.

This chain connects TRBV29-1 to TRBJ2-3; perhaps TRBD1 as D (6 bases). The ends were cut back, 7 bases at V and 1 base at J, with 9 bases in the middle. This CDR3 spans 12 amino acids. Per the germline V gene, CDR1 is SQVTM and CDR2 is ANQGSEA. In nucleotides, the CDR3 is TGCAGCGCAGGGGACCGCACAGATACGCAGTATTTT. It yields the protein CSAGDRTDTQYF.

This clonotype has ten or more counts. The genes are TRBV15 and TRBJ1-2; the D gene is possibly TRBD1 (6 bases). Trimming pared 0 bases from V and 12 bases from J, leaving 17 bases between. The CDR3 spans 14 residues. The V gene's germline CDR1 is LNHNV and CDR2 YYDKDF (reference sequence). The chain's CDR3 is CATSRDRGGLSNTF. CDR3 nucleotide sequence: TGTGCCACCAGCAGAGACCGAGGGGGGCTCTCTAACACCTTC.